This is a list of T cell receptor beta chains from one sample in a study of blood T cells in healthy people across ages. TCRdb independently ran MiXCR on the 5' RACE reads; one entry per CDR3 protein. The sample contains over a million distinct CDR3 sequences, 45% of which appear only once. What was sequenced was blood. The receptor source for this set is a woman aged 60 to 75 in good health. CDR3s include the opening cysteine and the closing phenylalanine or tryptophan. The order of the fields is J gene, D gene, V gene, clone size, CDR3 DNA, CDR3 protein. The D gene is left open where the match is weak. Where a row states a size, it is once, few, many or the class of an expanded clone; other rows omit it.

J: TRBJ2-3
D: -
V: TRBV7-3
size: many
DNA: TGTGCCAGCAGCTTTACGCGCGTAGTTGGTCCCGGGTTAGCCCTACTAATACCCACAGATACGCAGTATTTT
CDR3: CASSFTRVVGPGLALLIPTDTQYF

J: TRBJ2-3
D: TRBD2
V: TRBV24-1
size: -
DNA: TGTGCCACCAGTGGGGCTAGCGGGATCACAGATACGCAGTATTTT
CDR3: CATSGASGITDTQYF

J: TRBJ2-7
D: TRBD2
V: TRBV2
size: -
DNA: TGTGCCGGCAGTCTGACTAGCGGGACAACCTACGAGCAGTACTTC
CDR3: CAGSLTSGTTYEQYF

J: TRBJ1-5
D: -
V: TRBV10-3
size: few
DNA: TGTGCCAGTCACAGGGATTCTGGTCAGCCCCAGCATTTT
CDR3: CASHRDSGQPQHF

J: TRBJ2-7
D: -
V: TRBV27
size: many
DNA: TGTGCCAGCAGTTTAAAAGGTTGGGCTTACGAGCAGTACTTC
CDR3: CASSLKGWAYEQYF

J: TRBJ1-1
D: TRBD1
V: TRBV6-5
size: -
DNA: TGTGCCAGCAGCCCCGGGACAGGGGGCTGGAGGACTGAAGCTTTCTTT
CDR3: CASSPGTGGWRTEAFF

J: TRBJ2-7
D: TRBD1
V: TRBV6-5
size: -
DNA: TGTGCCAGCAGTTACTCGTGGGGACAGGGGCCCTACGAGCAGTACTTC
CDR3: CASSYSWGQGPYEQYF

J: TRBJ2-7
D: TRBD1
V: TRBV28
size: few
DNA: TGTGCCAGCAGAAAGACAGGGGGGAAATACGAGCAGTACTTC
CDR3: CASRKTGGKYEQYF

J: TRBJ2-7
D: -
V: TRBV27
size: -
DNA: TGTGCCAGCAGTCCCCTCGTTCCGGGGCAGAAGCAGTACTTC
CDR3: CASSPLVPGQKQYF

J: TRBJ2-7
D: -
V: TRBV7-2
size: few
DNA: TGTGCCAGCAGCTTAGTGGCGAGTAGGCTCGAGCAGTACTTC
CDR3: CASSLVASRLEQYF

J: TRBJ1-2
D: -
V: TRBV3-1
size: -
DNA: TGTGCCAGCAGCCAAGATCACACAGCTAACTATGGCTACACCTTC
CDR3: CASSQDHTANYGYTF

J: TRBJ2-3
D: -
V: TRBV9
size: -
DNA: TGTGCCAGCAGCGTAGACGCAAGGAGCACAGATACGCAGTATTTT
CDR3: CASSVDARSTDTQYF

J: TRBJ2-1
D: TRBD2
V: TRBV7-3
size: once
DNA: TGTGCCAGCAGCTTAACAGTGACTAGCGGGAGTAGGAGGTACAATGAGCAGTTCTTC
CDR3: CASSLTVTSGSRRYNEQFF

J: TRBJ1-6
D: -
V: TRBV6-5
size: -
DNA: TGTGCCAGCAGTTACCCGGAATCACCCCTCCACTTT
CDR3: CASSYPESPLHF

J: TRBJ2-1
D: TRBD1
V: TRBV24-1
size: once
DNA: TGTGCCACCAGTGACCGCGGAAGGAGACAGGGAAACAATGAGCAGTTCTTC
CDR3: CATSDRGRRQGNNEQFF

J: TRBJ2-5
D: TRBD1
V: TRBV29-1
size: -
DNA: TGCAGCGTTGGCGGGACAGGGGGCAGTGAGACCCAGTACTTC
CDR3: CSVGGTGGSETQYF

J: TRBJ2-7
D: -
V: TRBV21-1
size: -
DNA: TGTGCCAGCAGCATTCCGCGAAGGCAGTACTTC
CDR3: CASSIPRRQYF

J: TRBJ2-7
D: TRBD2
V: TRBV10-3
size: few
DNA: TGTGCCATCAGTGAGTTCGTTTGGTCGGTGGCTAGCGGGAATTACCGCTCCTACGAGCAGTACTTC
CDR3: CAISEFVWSVASGNYRSYEQYF

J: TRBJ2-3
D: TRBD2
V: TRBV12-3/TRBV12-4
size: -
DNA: TGTGCAGGCCCGGGACTAGAGGCACCACTAGATAGGGATACGCAGTATTTT
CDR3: CAGPGLEAPLDRDTQYF

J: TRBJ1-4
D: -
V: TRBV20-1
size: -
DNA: TGCAGTGCTAGAGAGCAGGGAAGAGAAAAACTGTTTTTT
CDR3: CSAREQGREKLFF

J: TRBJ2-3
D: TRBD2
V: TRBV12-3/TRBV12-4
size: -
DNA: TGTGCCAGCAGTCAGCCTAAGCGGGAGGGCACAGATACGCAGTATTTT
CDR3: CASSQPKREGTDTQYF

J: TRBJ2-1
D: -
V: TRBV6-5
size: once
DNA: TGTGCCAGCAGTTACCTCGGGGGTACCAATGAGCAGTTCTTC
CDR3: CASSYLGGTNEQFF

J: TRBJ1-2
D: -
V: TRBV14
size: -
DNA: TGTGCCAGCAGCCAGGACAGTCCAATCTATGGCTACACCTTC
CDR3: CASSQDSPIYGYTF

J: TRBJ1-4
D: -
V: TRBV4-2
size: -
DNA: TGTGCCAGCAGCCCCGAAACGGGTGTTGAAGAACTGTTTTTT
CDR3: CASSPETGVEELFF

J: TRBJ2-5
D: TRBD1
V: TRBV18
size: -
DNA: TGTGCCAGCTCTCGCCGACAGGGAGCAGAGACCCAGTACTTC
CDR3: CASSRRQGAETQYF

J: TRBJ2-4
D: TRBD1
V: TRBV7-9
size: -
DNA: TGTGCCAGCAGCGCCAGTGGGACAGGGAGCATTCAGTACTTC
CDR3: CASSASGTGSIQYF

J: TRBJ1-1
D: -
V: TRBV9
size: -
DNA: TGTGCCAGCAGCCCTTGCACAGGGCTGGGGAACACTGAAGCTTTCTTT
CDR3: CASSPCTGLGNTEAFF

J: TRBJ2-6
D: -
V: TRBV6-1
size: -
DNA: TGTGCCAGCAGTGATTCTTCGGTAAAGGTTTTTGGGGCCAACGTCCTGACTTTC
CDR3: CASSDSSVKVFGANVLTF

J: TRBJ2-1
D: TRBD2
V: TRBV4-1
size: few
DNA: TGCGCCAGCAGCCAAGAGGCTAGCGGGAGCTCCTACAATGAGCAGTTCTTC
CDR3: CASSQEASGSSYNEQFF

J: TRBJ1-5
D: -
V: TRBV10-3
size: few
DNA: TGTGCCATCAGTGTTGACAGGTACAATCAGCCCCAGCATTTT
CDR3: CAISVDRYNQPQHF

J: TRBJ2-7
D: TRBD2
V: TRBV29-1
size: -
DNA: TGCAGCGTCCGAGCGGGAGAGTCCTCCTACGAGCAGTACTTC
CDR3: CSVRAGESSYEQYF

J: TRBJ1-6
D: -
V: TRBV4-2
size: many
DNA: TGTGCCAGCAGGGACAGCTCCTATAATTCACCCCTCCACTTT
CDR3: CASRDSSYNSPLHF

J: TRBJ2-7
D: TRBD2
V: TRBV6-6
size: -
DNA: TGTGCCAGCACCCACAGGACTAGCGGCTACGAGCAGTACTTC
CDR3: CASTHRTSGYEQYF

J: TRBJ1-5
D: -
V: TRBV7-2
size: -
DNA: TGTGCCAGCGGCCGCGCAGGGACCTGGCCCCAGCATTTT
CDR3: CASGRAGTWPQHF

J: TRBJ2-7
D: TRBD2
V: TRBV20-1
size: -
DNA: TGCAGTGCTAGAGAACGGGGGGCCTACGAGCAGTACTTC
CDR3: CSARERGAYEQYF

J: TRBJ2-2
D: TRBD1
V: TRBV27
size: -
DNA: TGTGCCAGCACCTTACCCGCGGTGGGGACAGGGCCGATTTCGAACACCGGGGAGCTGTTTTTT
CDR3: CASTLPAVGTGPISNTGELFF

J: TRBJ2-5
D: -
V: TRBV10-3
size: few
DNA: TGTGCCATCAGTTTTAAAGAGACCCAGTACTTC
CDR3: CAISFKETQYF

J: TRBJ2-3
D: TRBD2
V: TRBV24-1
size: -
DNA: TGTGCCACCACTCCACCCGGGAGGGGCACAGATACGCAGTATTTT
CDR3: CATTPPGRGTDTQYF

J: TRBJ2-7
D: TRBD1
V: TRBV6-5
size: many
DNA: TGTGCCAGCAGCTGGGGACAGGGGGCATACGAGCAGTACTTC
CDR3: CASSWGQGAYEQYF

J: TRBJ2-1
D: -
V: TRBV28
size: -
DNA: TGTGCCGGCAGCCGATCATGGGACTCCAATGAGCAGTTCTTC
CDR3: CAGSRSWDSNEQFF

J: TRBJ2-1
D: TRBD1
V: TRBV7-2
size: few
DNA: TGTGCCAGCAGCGCCAAAGGGACAGGGGCATCCTACAATGAGCAGTTCTTC
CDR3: CASSAKGTGASYNEQFF

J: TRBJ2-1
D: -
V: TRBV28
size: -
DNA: TGTGCCAGCAGAAGAAGGGTTATCCATGAGCAGTTCTTC
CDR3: CASRRRVIHEQFF

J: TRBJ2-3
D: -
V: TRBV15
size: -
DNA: TGTGCCACCAGCAGTATACTGACCACAGATACGCAGTATTTT
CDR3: CATSSILTTDTQYF

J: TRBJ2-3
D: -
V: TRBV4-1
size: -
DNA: TGCGCCAGCAGCACTACTCACCTTCAGGCAGATACGCAGTATTTT
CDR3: CASSTTHLQADTQYF

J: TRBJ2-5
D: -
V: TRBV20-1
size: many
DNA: TGCAGTGCGCGACCCGGGGCGACTCAAGAGACCCAGTACTTC
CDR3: CSARPGATQETQYF

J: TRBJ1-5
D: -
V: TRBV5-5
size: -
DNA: TGTGCCAGCAGCTTGGACAGGGTTCGGAGCAATCAGCCCCAGCATTTT
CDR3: CASSLDRVRSNQPQHF

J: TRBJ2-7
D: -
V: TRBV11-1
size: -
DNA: TGTGCCAGCAGCTCCAACCGATTAGGGAACTCCTACGAGCAGTACTTC
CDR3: CASSSNRLGNSYEQYF

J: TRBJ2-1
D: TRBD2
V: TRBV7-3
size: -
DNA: TGTGCCAGCAGCCCCGGACTAGCGGGGGGAGAAGAGCAGTTCTTC
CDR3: CASSPGLAGGEEQFF

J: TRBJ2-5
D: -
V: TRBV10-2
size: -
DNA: TGCGCCAGCAGTGAGTCTAGGGCGGGGAAGGCCACCCAGTACTTC
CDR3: CASSESRAGKATQYF

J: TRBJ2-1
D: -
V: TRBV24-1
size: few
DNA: TGTGCCACCAGTGATTCGCTTGGACAGCCTCCGTTCTTC
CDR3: CATSDSLGQPPFF

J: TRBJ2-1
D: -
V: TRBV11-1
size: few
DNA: TGTGCCTGCTGTAGGATCGGGGGTGTAGCGTGCTCCTACAATGAGCAGTTCTTC
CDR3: CACCRIGGVACSYNEQFF

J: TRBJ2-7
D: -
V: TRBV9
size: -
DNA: TGTGCCAGCAGCGCCGCCCTGGGAGACAGCCCCAAGTACTTC
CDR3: CASSAALGDSPKYF

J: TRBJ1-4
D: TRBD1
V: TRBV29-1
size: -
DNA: TGCAGCGTTGATCTCCCGAGACAGGGGGCCGGTAATGAAAAACTGTTTTTT
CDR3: CSVDLPRQGAGNEKLFF

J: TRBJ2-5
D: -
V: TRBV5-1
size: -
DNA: TGCGCCAGCAGCATGCCGGACCGAGACCAAGAGACCCAGTACTTC
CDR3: CASSMPDRDQETQYF